This record looks at one T cell receptor (beta chain) sequence and its context. Assay used: immunoSEQ multiplex PCR; TCRdb lists only in-frame clones, some missing. The profile covers under 85,000 clones, with 90% to 95% appearing a single time and more than 0.45% taken by the ten largest. This sample stems from a study of T cell changes during pregnancy in multiple sclerosis. The CDR3 spans 14 residues. The germline V gene encodes CDR1 MNHNS and CDR2 SASEGT. Trimming shortened V by 1 base and J by 1 base, and 8 bases separated the two germline ends. This chain uses TRBV6-1 with TRBJ2-7; a possible D gene is TRBD1 (6 bases). The sample in question was peripheral blood, obtained in the third trimester of pregnancy. The receptor was isolated from a female donor with multiple sclerosis, enrolled in a pregnancy study. This CDR3 is CASSEGGTSYEQYF. In nucleotides, the CDR3 is TGTGCCAGCAGTGAAGGAGGGACATCCTACGAGCAGTACTTC.